What follows are 4 T cell receptor beta chains derived from one specimen sequenced in a study of blood T cell repertoires in COVID-19. TCRdb's table, derived via immunoSEQ multiplex PCR, lists solely in-frame clones and lacks some. The table has about 140,000 clones, over 70% seen once; the top ten hold about 1.7%. The sequenced sample was peripheral blood. The receptors stem from a woman aged 45-65 years with acute or convalescent COVID-19.

The chain combines TRBV6-1 with TRBJ2-3; D remains ambiguous. This CDR3 has 14 residues. Germline values: CDR1 MNHNS, CDR2 SASEGT. V shed 3 bases and J shed 0 bases, with 7 bases lying between them. CDR3 nucleotides: TGTGCCAGCAGTGAGTCCTTTAGCACAGATACGCAGTATTTT. It specifies CASSESFSTDTQYF.

This CDR3 is CASRGREVPYEQYF. The CDR3 region has the DNA TGTGCCAGCCGGGGACGGGAGGTCCCCTACGAGCAGTACTTC. The rearrangement links TRBV27 to TRBJ2-7, with 7 bases identical to TRBD2. The CDR3 is made up of 14 amino acids. With V trimmed by 8 bases and J by 2 bases, 9 bases remained unmatched. The germline CDR1 and CDR2 sequences are MNHEY and SMNVEV (reference sequence).

There are a few counts of this clone. CDR3 residues: CASSPQGGSQPQHF. Here the CDR3 DNA reads TGTGCCAGCAGTCCACAGGGAGGGAGTCAGCCCCAGCATTTT. This chain joins TRBV6-4 and TRBJ1-5; tentatively, D is TRBD1 (6 bases). The CDR3 runs 14 residues. In germline, CDR1 is MRHNA, CDR2 SNTAGT. The V gene lost 5 bases and the J gene lost 6 bases, with 14 bases spanning the gap.

The chain is built from TRBV30 and TRBJ2-5; 8 bases agree with TRBD2. The CDR3 runs to 14 residues. Trimming removed 3 bases from V and 9 bases from J; junction bases left unmatched: 12. Germline CDR1 is GTSNPN and CDR2 is SVGIG (reference sequence). The CDR3 coding sequence is TGTGCCTGGAGAACACGGGGGGGCGGGGGGCCCCAGTACTTC. Protein product: CAWRTRGGGGPQYF.